A single sample is the source of the 3 T cell receptor beta chains below, sequenced in a study of blood T cell repertoires in COVID-19. Sequenced by immunoSEQ multiplex PCR; TCRdb stores in-frame clones only, minus some. Found here are 85,000 to 130,000 clones, 75% to 90% of them singletons; the top ten hold around a quarter. The sample was peripheral blood. The source of these receptors is a man aged 60 to 69 with acute or convalescent COVID-19.

This chain uses TRBV21-1 with TRBJ1-1. TRBV21-1 is described as a pseudogene. The CDR3 consists of 12 residues. CDR3 sequence reads: CASCAGDTEAFF. The CDR3 DNA sequence: TGTGCCAGTTGTGCGGGAGATACTGAAGCTTTCTTT.

The V and J genes are TRBV18 and TRBJ2-1, with 7 bases lining up with TRBD1. V lost 4 bases, J lost 2 bases, and 11 bases stayed unmatched. Germline CDR1 reads KGHSH; CDR2 reads LQKENI. This CDR3 comprises 17 residues. The CDR3, as DNA: TGTGCCAGCTCACAGGGGGCGATGCAAGGGACCTACAATGAGCAGTTCTTC. Translating it yields CASSQGAMQGTYNEQFF.

The chain couples TRBV21-1 to TRBJ1-5. TRBV21-1 is tagged as a pseudogene. The CDR3 sequence is 15 residues long. The CDR3 DNA follows: TGTGCCAGCAGCAAAGGGGCAGGACGGGGGCAGCCCCAGCATTTT. This translates into CASSKGAGRGQPQHF.